The subject of this entry is one T cell receptor (beta chain). What it binds is not known. Only in-frame clones appear in the TCRdb table, and some are missing; sequencing was by immunoSEQ multiplex PCR. The table lists tens of thousands of clones, 60% to 75% of them singletons. The record originates from a study of a mutant IDH1 vaccine in newly diagnosed glioma. Study-wide background: Pretreatment consisted of radiotherapy, temozolomide, or both, with most receiving both.

Indicated time point: week 35, safety follow-up. Doses comprised 300 ug of mutant IDH1 20-mer peptide each, plus topical imiquimod. At weeks 1, 3, 5, 7, 11, 15, 19 and 23, patients received a vaccination, eight in all. Germline V gene lookup returns CDR1 LNHDA and CDR2 SQIVND (reference sequence). The CDR3 contains 15 residues. Unmatched junction bases numbered 4, after V lost 1 base and J lost 4 bases. This chain joins TRBV19 and TRBJ2-3; 8 bases line up with TRBD1. The sequencing here drew on PBMCs, taken from a glioma patient whose treatment included an IDH1 peptide vaccine. The sequence derives from a man in his forties or fifties with glioma. The CDR3 here is CASSIGGQGPDTQYF. As DNA, the CDR3 is TGTGCCAGTAGTATAGGTGGACAGGGTCCAGATACGCAGTATTTT.